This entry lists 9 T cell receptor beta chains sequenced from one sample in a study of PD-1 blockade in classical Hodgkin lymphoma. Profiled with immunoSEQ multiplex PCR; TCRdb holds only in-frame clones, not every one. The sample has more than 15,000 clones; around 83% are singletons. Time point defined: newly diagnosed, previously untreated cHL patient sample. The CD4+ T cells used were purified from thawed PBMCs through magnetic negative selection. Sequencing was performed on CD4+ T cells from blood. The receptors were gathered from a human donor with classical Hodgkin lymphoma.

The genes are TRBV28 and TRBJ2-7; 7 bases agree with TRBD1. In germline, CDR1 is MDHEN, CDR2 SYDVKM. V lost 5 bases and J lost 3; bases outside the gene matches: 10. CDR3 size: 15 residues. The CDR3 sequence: CASSQTGVGNYEQYF. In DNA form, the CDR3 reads TGTGCCAGCAGTCAAACAGGGGTCGGGAACTACGAGCAGTACTTC.

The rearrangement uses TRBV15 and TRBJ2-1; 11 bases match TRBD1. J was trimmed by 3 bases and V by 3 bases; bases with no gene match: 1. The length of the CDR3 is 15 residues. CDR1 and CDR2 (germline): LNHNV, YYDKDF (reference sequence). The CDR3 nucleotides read TGTGCCACCAGCAGGGGACAGGGGGTCTACAATGAGCAGTTCTTC. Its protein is CATSRGQGVYNEQFF.

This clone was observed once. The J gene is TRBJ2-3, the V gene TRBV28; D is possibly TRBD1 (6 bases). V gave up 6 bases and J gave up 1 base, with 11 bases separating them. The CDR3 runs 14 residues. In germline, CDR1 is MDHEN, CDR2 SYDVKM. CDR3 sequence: CASSPAGGTDTQYF. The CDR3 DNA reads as TGTGCCAGCAGCCCCGCAGGGGGCACAGATACGCAGTATTTT.

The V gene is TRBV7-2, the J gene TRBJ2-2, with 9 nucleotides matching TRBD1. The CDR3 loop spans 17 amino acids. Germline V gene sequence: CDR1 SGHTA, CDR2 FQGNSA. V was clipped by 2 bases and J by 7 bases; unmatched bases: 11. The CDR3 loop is CASSLSAVGTGHGELFF. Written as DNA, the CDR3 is TGTGCCAGCAGCTTATCGGCTGTGGGGACAGGGCACGGGGAGCTGTTTTTT.

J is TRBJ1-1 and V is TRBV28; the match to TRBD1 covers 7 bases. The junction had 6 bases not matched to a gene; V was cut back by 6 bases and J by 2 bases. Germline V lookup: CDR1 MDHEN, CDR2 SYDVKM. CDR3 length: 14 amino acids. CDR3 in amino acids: CASSSTGSNTEAFF. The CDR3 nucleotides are TGTGCCAGCAGCTCGACAGGGAGTAACACTGAAGCTTTCTTT.

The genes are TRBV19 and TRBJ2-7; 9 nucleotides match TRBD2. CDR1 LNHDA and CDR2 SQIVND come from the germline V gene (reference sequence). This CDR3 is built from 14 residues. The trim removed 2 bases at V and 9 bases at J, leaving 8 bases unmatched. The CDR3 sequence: CASSISGLAEAQYF. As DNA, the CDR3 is TGTGCCAGTAGTATATCGGGACTAGCAGAGGCGCAGTACTTC. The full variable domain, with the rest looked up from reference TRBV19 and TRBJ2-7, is DGGITQSPKYLFRKEGQNVTLSCEQNLNHDAMYWYRQDPGQGLRLIYYSQIVNDFQKGDIAEGYSVSREKKESFPLTVTSAQKNPTAFYLCASSISGLAEAQYFGPGTRLTVT.

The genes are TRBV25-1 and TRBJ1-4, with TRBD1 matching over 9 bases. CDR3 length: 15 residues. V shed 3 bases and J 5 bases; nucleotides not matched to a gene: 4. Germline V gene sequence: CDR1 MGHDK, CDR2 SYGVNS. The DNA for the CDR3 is TGTGCCAGCAGTGACGGCGGGACAGGGAATGAAAAACTGTTTTTT. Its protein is CASSDGGTGNEKLFF.

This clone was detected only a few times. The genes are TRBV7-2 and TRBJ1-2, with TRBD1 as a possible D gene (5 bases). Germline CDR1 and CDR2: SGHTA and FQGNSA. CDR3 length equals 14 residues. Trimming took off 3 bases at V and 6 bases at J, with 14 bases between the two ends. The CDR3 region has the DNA TGTGCCAGCAGCTTCGACAGCCCGAGCCATGGCTACACCTTC. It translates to CASSFDSPSHGYTF.

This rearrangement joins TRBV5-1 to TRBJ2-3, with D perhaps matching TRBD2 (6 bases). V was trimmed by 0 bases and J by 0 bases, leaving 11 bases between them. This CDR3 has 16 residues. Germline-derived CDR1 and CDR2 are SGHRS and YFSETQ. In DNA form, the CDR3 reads TGCGCCAGCAGCTTGGGGGTAGCGGCTAGCACAGATACGCAGTATTTT. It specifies CASSLGVAASTDTQYF.